These 25 T cell receptor beta chains came from one sample sequenced in a study of T cells after yellow fever vaccination. TCRdb reprocessed the 5' RACE reads via MiXCR and lists one record per CDR3 protein. This table has approximately 150,000 distinct CDR3 sequences, less than 9.5% appearing once. The starting material was CD4+ T cells sorted from PBMCs, obtained 5 days after the yellow fever booster vaccination. The receptors stem from a young man who received the YFV17D yellow fever vaccine.

This clonotype occurred many times. The V and J genes are TRBV5-4 and TRBJ2-5, with D possibly matching TRBD2 (6 bases). From germline, CDR1 is SGHNT and CDR2 YYREEE (reference sequence). Trimming took off 2 bases at V and 1 base at J, with 15 bases between the two ends. The CDR3 loop spans 16 amino acids. CDR3 sequence: CASSFPGGGLQETQYF. The CDR3 DNA reads as TGTGCCAGCAGCTTTCCAGGTGGGGGACTCCAAGAGACCCAGTACTTC. Variable domain in full (rest from reference TRBV5-4 and TRBJ2-5): ETGVTQSPTHLIKTRGQQVTLRCSSQSGHNTVSWYQQALGQGPQFIFQYYREEENGRGNFPPRFSGLQFPNYSSELNVNALELDDSALYLCASSFPGGGLQETQYFGPGTRLLVL.

This clonotype was counted ten times or more. V usage is TRBV20-1 and J usage is TRBJ2-1, with 11 bases identical to TRBD2. The junction had 11 bases not matched to a gene; V was cut back by 5 bases and J by 8 bases. Germline V gene data show CDR1 as DFQATT and CDR2 as SNEGSKA (reference sequence). This CDR3 has 15 residues. The CDR3 coding sequence is TGCAGTGCTCGATTTAGCGGGAGGGCCCCCCATGAGCAGTTCTTC. Translation: CSARFSGRAPHEQFF.

The chain is built from TRBV7-7 and TRBJ1-5, with 11 bases matching TRBD1. The CDR3 contains 18 residues. CDR1 is SSHAT, CDR2 FNYEAQ, per germline (reference sequence). V lost 2 bases and J lost 6; bases outside the gene matches: 12. CDR3 bases: TGTGCCAGCAGCTTACTCTTCTCGGACAGGGGGCAGCGTCAGCCCCAGCATTTT. Translation: CASSLLFSDRGQRQPQHF.

This clonotype was detected many times. This sequence joins TRBV11-2 and TRBJ2-1; the D is unclear. Trimming removed 0 bases at V and 9 bases at J, with 12 bases between. Germline V gene data show CDR1 as SGHAT and CDR2 as FQNNGV. The CDR3 has 14 amino acids. The CDR3 DNA is TGTGCCAGCAGCTTAGATTTCCAGCGTCCTGAGCAGTTCTTC. Its protein product is CASSLDFQRPEQFF.

This clonotype appeared many times. The chain recombines TRBV7-2 with TRBJ2-1; D not certain. Germline loops: CDR1 SGHTA, CDR2 FQGNSA. This CDR3 contains 13 residues. V was clipped by 1 base and J by 7 bases, with 8 bases between them. CDR3 amino acids: CASSLGVINEQFF. The CDR3 coding sequence is TGTGCCAGCAGCTTAGGGGTTATAAATGAGCAGTTCTTC.

This clonotype came up many times. The rearrangement uses TRBV12-3 or TRBV12-4 and TRBJ2-2; maybe TRBD2 (5 bases). Trimming pared 7 bases from V and 1 base from J, leaving 13 bases between. The CDR3 is made up of 15 amino acids. CDR3 in amino acids: CASTPGAGNTGELFF. For the CDR3, the DNA is TGTGCCAGCACCCCGGGCGCGGGGAACACCGGGGAGCTGTTTTTT.

V gene TRBV7-9 combines with J gene TRBJ2-2; D is unclear. The germline V gene has CDR1 SEHNR and CDR2 FQNEAQ (reference sequence). V dropped 2 bases and J dropped 3 bases, with 13 bases sitting between them. The CDR3 spans 16 residues. The chain's CDR3 is CASSLSIQADTGELFF. CDR3 DNA: TGTGCCAGCAGCTTATCGATCCAGGCGGACACCGGGGAGCTGTTTTTT. Combining the CDR3 with reference TRBV7-9 and TRBJ2-2 gives the whole variable domain DTGVSQNPRHKITKRGQNVTFRCDPISEHNRLYWYRQTLGQGPEFLTYFQNEAQLEKSRLLSDRFSAERPKGSFSTLEIQRTEQGDSAMYLCASSLSIQADTGELFFGEGSRLTVL.

In this sample, this clonotype turned up many times. This chain connects TRBV5-1 to TRBJ2-2, with 7 bases identical to TRBD1. In germline, CDR1 is SGHRS, CDR2 YFSETQ. The V and J ends lost 3 bases and 4 bases, in that order; junction bases with no gene match: 6. This CDR3 has 15 residues. The CDR3 DNA reads TGCGCCAGCAGCTCGGACAGGCGACGCACCGGGGAGCTGTTTTTT. Its translation is CASSSDRRRTGELFF.

This clonotype was picked up many times. The CDR3 DNA sequence: TGCGCCAGCAGCTTACTCCGGGCCGCCACAGATACGCAGTATTTT. Translated: CASSLLRAATDTQYF. This chain joins TRBV5-1 and TRBJ2-3; D is undetermined. Germline V gene data show CDR1 as SGHRS and CDR2 as YFSETQ. The CDR3 runs to 15 residues. Trimming cost V 2 bases and J 2 bases, with 12 bases left between them.

In its sample, this clonotype was seen a few times. This chain connects TRBV30 to TRBJ1-3; unclear D gene. The germline V and J ends were trimmed by 1 base and 4 bases, with 5 bases remaining between them. Germline V lookup: CDR1 GTSNPN, CDR2 SVGIG (reference sequence). CDR3 length equals 12 residues. The DNA of the CDR3 is TGTGCCTGGAGTGGCGCCGGAAACACCATATATTTT. It yields the protein CAWSGAGNTIYF.

This chain joins TRBV12-3 or TRBV12-4 and TRBJ2-7, with D perhaps TRBD2 (6 bases). The CDR3 loop spans 15 amino acids. V lost 1 base to trimming and J lost 0 bases, with 10 bases between them. The CDR3 DNA reads as TGTGCCAGCAGTTTAGTCGGGAGCGACTCCTACGAGCAGTACTTC. Its protein is CASSLVGSDSYEQYF.

This clonotype has at least ten counts. This rearrangement joins TRBV20-1 to TRBJ2-1; TRBD2 matches 14 bases. This CDR3 is built from 14 residues. With V trimmed by 6 bases and J by 7 bases, 5 bases remained unmatched. CDR1 and CDR2 (germline): DFQATT, SNEGSKA (reference sequence). The CDR3: CSAGTSGRTNEQFF. CDR3 DNA sequence: TGCAGTGCGGGGACTAGCGGGAGAACGAATGAGCAGTTCTTC.

At least ten counts were recorded for this clonotype. The chain is built from TRBV14 and TRBJ2-7; D gene unclear. The V and J ends lost 10 bases and 5 bases respectively, with 18 bases between them. The CDR3 spans 13 residues. Germline V gives CDR1 SGHDN, CDR2 FVKESK. The CDR3 bases are TGTGCCACAAGAGATAAGTGGACCGACGAGCAGTACTTC. Translation: CATRDKWTDEQYF.

This clonotype was seen many times. The J gene is TRBJ2-3, the V gene TRBV12-3 or TRBV12-4; 8 bases are shared with TRBD2. V gave up 1 base and J gave up 2 bases; unmatched junction bases: 8. The length of the CDR3 is 17 residues. The DNA for the CDR3 is TGTGCCAGCAGTTTAGGCGGGACTAGACGGATCACAGATACGCAGTATTTT. It yields the protein CASSLGGTRRITDTQYF.

This chain links TRBV20-1 with TRBJ2-7; no reliable D call. V gave up 6 bases and J gave up 0 bases, with 12 bases separating them. Germline-derived CDR1 and CDR2 are DFQATT and SNEGSKA (reference sequence). CDR3 length: 13 amino acids. CDR3 sequence (DNA): TGCAGTGCAACGGCCGGGTTCTCCTACGAGCAGTACTTC. Translated, it gives CSATAGFSYEQYF.

This clonotype was seen repeatedly, ten times or more. This rearrangement joins TRBV20-1 to TRBJ2-1, with D possibly called TRBD1 or TRBD2 (5 bases each). The CDR3 sequence is 15 residues long. Trimming took 3 bases from V and 6 from J, leaving 18 bases between them. Germline V CDR1 and CDR2: DFQATT, SNEGSKA (reference sequence). The chain's CDR3 is CSASRDVLRSNEQFF. The DNA for the CDR3 is TGCAGTGCTAGTCGGGACGTCTTGAGGTCCAATGAGCAGTTCTTC.

This clonotype has a count of ten or more. The genes are TRBV29-1 and TRBJ2-3; 9 nucleotides align to TRBD2. This CDR3 contains 15 residues. CDR1 and CDR2 (germline): SQVTM, ANQGSEA. V dropped 4 bases and J dropped 3; count of bases not matched to a gene: 8. CDR3 in DNA: TGCAGCGTTGGAACGGCGGGAGGGGGGACAGATACGCAGTATTTT. As protein: CSVGTAGGGTDTQYF.

In the case of this clonotype: Since a much larger clone is just one base distant, this may be a read error. The chain carries TRBV4-3 and TRBJ2-7; unclear D gene. Germline loops: CDR1 LGHNA, CDR2 YSLEER. The CDR3 has 14 amino acids. The CDR3 sequence is CASSPSYESYELYF. For the CDR3, the DNA is TGCGCCAGCAGCCCATCGTATGAATCCTACGAGCTGTACTTC.

The rearrangement uses TRBV19 and TRBJ2-7; TRBD2 agrees at 13 bases. Germline CDR1 and CDR2: LNHDA and SQIVND (reference sequence). Trimming cost V 3 bases and J 3 bases; bases outside gene matches: 8. This CDR3 is built from 17 residues. This CDR3 is CASSIHPGLAGSYEQYF. The CDR3 nucleotides are TGTGCCAGTAGTATCCATCCGGGACTAGCGGGAAGCTACGAGCAGTACTTC.

This chain uses TRBV19 with TRBJ1-6, with D possibly being TRBD1 (6 bases). CDR3 length: 13 residues. The germline V gene encodes CDR1 LNHDA and CDR2 SQIVND (reference sequence). V was trimmed by 11 bases and J by 9 bases, leaving 17 bases between them. As DNA, the CDR3 is TGTGCCTCTGCGGACAGCTCCCGTTCACCCCTCCACTTT. Encoded protein: CASADSSRSPLHF.

This clonotype appeared many times. The chain uses TRBV12-3 or TRBV12-4 and TRBJ1-2; no clear D. The V gene lost 6 bases and the J gene lost 8 bases, with 13 bases spanning the gap. The CDR3 has 12 residues. The CDR3 is CASSLLGYGYTF. In DNA form, the CDR3 reads TGTGCCAGCAGCCTCCTGGGTTACGGCTACACCTTC.

This chain uses TRBV12-3 or TRBV12-4 with TRBJ2-1; 9 bases map to TRBD2. With 3 bases clipped from V and 6 bases from J, the junction kept 6 bases outside the gene matches. CDR3 length: 15 residues. CDR3 amino acids: CASSFKTSGGNEQFF. CDR3 coding DNA: TGTGCCAGCAGTTTCAAGACTAGCGGAGGCAATGAGCAGTTCTTC.

The sample holds many counts of this clonotype. This chain links TRBV28 with TRBJ2-5; 7 nucleotides line up with TRBD1. The CDR3 spans 15 residues. Trimming took 6 bases from V and 0 from J; bases not matched to a gene: 7. Germline CDR1 and CDR2: MDHEN and SYDVKM. The CDR3 reads CASSPRGLNQETQYF. DNA of the CDR3: TGTGCCAGCAGCCCCAGGGGGTTGAACCAAGAGACCCAGTACTTC. The variable domain in full, completed from reference TRBV28 and TRBJ2-5, reads DVKVTQSSRYLVKRTGEKVFLECVQDMDHENMFWYRQDPGLGLRLIYFSYDVKMKEKGDIPEGYSVSREKKERFSLILESASTNQTSMYLCASSPRGLNQETQYFGPGTRLLVL.

This clonotype was observed at least ten times. The rearrangement joins TRBV29-1 to TRBJ2-7; 11 nucleotides align to TRBD1. V lost 7 bases to trimming and J lost 8 bases; unmatched junction nucleotides: 7. The germline CDR1 and CDR2 sequences are SQVTM and ANQGSEA. The CDR3 extends over 12 amino acids. CDR3 protein: CSARTGGAQQYF. The CDR3 nucleotides are TGCAGCGCCAGGACAGGGGGCGCCCAGCAGTACTTC.

On this clonotype itself: The junction does not match germline at one end; this may be a read error. The gene calls are TRBV20-1 and TRBJ2-1, with 7 bases matching TRBD2. The CDR3 loop spans 16 amino acids. Germline assignment: CDR1 DFQATT and CDR2 SNEGSKA (reference sequence). The CDR3 nucleotides read TGCTGTGCTAGAGATCGGGGCGGGAGTAAATACAATGAGCAGTTCTTC. This codes for CCARDRGGSKYNEQFF.